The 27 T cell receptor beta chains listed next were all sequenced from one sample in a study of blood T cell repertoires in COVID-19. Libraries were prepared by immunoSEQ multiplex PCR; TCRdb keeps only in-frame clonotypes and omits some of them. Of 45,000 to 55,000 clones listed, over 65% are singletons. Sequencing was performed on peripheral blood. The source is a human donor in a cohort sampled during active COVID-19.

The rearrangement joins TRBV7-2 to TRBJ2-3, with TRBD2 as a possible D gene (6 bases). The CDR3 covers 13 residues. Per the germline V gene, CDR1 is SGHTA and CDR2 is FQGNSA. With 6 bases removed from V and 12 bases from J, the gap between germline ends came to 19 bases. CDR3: CASSSTHGDSQYF. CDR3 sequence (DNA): TGTGCCAGCAGTTCAACTCATGGGGACTCCCAGTATTTT.

The CDR3 region is CASGRGPGAETQYF. In DNA form, the CDR3 reads TGTGCCAGCGGTAGGGGGCCAGGCGCGGAGACCCAGTACTTC. This chain uses TRBV6-5 with TRBJ2-5; TRBD1 matches at 7 bases. CDR1 MNHEY and CDR2 SVGAGI come from the germline V gene. The CDR3 runs 14 residues. V was clipped by 8 bases and J by 5 bases; unmatched bases: 11.

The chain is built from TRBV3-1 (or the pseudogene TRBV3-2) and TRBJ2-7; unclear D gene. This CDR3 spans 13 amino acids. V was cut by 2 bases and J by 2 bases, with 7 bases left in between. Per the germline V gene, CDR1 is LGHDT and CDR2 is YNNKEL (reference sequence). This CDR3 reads CASSQHSTYEQYF. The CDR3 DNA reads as TGTGCCAGCAGCCAACACAGCACCTACGAGCAGTACTTC.

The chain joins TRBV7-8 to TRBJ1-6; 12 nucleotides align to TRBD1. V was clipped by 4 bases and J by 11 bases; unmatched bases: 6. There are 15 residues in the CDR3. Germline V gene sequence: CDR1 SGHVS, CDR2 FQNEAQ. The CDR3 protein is CASSSRDRGPTPLHF. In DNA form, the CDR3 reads TGTGCCAGCAGCTCAAGGGACAGGGGGCCGACACCCCTCCACTTT. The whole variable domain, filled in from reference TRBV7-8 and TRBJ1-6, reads GAGVSQSPRYKVAKRGQDVALRCDPISGHVSLFWYQQALGQGPEFLTYFQNEAQLDKSGLPSDRFFAERPEGSVSTLKIQRTQQEDSAVYLCASSSRDRGPTPLHFGNGTRLTVT.

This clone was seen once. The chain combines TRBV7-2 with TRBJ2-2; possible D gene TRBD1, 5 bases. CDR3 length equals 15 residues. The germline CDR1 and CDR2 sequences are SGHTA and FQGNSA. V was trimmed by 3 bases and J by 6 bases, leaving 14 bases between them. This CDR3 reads CASSFRGLSAGELFF. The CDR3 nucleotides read TGTGCCAGCAGCTTTAGGGGCCTGTCGGCCGGGGAGCTGTTTTTT.

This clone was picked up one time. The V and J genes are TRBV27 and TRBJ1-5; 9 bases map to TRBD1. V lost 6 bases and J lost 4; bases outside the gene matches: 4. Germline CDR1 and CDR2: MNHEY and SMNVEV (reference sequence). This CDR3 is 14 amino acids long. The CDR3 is CASRTGTGNQPQHF. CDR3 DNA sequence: TGTGCCAGCAGGACCGGGACAGGGAATCAGCCCCAGCATTTT.

CDR3 loop: CASSLGTGPKTQYF. The CDR3 DNA reads TGTGCCAGCAGTTTGGGGACAGGCCCTAAGACCCAGTACTTC. J is TRBJ2-5 and V is TRBV28; 8 nucleotides match TRBD1. The CDR3 runs 14 residues. Germline lookup yields CDR1 MDHEN and CDR2 SYDVKM. V lost 3 bases to trimming and J lost 6 bases; unmatched junction nucleotides: 6.

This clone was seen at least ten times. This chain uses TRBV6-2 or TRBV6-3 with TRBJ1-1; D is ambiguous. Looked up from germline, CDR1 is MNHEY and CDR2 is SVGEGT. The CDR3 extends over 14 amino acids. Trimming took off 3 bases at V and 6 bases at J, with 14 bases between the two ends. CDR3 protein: CASSYFAVVAEAFF. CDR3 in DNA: TGTGCCAGCAGTTATTTCGCGGTCGTGGCTGAAGCTTTCTTT.

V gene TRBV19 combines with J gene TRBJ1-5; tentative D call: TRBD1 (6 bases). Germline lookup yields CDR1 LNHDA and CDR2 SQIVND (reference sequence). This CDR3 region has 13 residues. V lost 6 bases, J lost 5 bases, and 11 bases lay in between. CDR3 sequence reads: CASSNREYQPQHF. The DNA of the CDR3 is TGTGCCAGTAGCAACAGGGAATATCAGCCCCAGCATTTT.

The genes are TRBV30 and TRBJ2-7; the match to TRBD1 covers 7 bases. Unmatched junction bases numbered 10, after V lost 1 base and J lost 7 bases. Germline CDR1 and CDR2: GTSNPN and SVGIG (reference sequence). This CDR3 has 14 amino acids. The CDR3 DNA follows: TGTGCCTGGAGTGATAAGGGGGCACTATATGAGCAGTACTTC. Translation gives CAWSDKGALYEQYF.

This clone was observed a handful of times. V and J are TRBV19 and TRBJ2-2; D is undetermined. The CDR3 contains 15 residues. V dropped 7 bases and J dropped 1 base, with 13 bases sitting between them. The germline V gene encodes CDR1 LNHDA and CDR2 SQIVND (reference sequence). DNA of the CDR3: TGTGCCAGTACCCATTTTACTGAGAACACCGGGGAGCTGTTTTTT. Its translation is CASTHFTENTGELFF.

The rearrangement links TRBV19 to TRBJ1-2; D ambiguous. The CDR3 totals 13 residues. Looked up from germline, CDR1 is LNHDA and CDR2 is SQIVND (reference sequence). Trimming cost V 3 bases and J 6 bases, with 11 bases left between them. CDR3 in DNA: TGTGCCAGTAGTATCACCGGGTGGGATGGCTACACCTTC. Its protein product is CASSITGWDGYTF.

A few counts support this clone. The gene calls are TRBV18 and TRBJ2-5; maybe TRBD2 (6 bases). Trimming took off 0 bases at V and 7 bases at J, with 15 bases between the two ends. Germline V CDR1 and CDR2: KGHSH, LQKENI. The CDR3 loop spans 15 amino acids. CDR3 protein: CASSPPRTVGGTQYF. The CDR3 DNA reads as TGTGCCAGCTCACCACCGCGGACGGTGGGAGGGACCCAGTACTTC.

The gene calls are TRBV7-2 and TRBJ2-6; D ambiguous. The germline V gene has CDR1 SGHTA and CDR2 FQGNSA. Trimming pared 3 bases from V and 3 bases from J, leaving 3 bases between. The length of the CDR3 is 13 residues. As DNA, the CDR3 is TGTGCCAGCAGCTTCTTTGGGGCCAACGTCCTGACTTTC. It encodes CASSFFGANVLTF.

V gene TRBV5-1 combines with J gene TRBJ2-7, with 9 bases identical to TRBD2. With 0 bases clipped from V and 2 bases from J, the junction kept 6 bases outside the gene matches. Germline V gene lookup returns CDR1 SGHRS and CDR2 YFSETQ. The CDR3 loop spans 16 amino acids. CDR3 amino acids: CASSLAGGGGAYEQYF. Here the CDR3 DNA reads TGCGCCAGCAGCTTGGCCGGCGGCGGGGGGGCCTACGAGCAGTACTTC.

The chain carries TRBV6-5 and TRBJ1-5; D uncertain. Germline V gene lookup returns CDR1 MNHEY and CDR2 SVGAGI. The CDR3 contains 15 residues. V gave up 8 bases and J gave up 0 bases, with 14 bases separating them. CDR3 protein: CASSARQLSNQPQHF. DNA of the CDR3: TGTGCCAGCTCCGCGCGGCAGCTTAGCAATCAGCCCCAGCATTTT.

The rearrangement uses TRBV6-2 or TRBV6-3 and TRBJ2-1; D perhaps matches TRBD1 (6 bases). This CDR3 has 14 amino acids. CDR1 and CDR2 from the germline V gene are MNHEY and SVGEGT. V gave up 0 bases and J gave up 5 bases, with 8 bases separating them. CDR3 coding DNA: TGTGCCAGCAGTTACTCAACAGGGAACAATGAGCAGTTCTTC. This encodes CASSYSTGNNEQFF.

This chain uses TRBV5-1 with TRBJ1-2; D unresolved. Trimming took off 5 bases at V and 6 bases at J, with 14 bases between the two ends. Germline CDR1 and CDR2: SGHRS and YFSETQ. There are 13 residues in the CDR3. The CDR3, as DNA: TGCGCCAGCAGAACAGTACTTGTGGATGGCTACACCTTC. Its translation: CASRTVLVDGYTF.

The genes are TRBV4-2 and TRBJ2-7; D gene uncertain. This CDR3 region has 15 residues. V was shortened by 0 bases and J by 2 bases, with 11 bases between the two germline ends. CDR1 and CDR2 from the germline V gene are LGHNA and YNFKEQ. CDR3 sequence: CASSQEWAAAYEQYF. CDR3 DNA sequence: TGTGCCAGCAGCCAAGAGTGGGCCGCCGCCTACGAGCAGTACTTC.

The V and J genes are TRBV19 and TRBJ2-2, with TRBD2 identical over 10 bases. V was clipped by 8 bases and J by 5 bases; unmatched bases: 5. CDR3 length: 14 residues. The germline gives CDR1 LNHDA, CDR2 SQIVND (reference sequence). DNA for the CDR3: TGTGCCAGTGGGGGGGGACTAGCGACCGGGGAGCTGTTTTTT. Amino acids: CASGGGLATGELFF.

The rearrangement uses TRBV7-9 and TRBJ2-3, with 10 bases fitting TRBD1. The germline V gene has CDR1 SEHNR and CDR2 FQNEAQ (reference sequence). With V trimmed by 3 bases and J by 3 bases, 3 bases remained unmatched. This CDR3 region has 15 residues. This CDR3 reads CASSLRTGGTDTQYF. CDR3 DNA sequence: TGTGCCAGCAGCTTGAGGACAGGGGGTACAGATACGCAGTATTTT. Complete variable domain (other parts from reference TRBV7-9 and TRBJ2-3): DTGVSQNPRHKITKRGQNVTFRCDPISEHNRLYWYRQTLGQGPEFLTYFQNEAQLEKSRLLSDRFSAERPKGSFSTLEIQRTEQGDSAMYLCASSLRTGGTDTQYFGPGTRLTVL.

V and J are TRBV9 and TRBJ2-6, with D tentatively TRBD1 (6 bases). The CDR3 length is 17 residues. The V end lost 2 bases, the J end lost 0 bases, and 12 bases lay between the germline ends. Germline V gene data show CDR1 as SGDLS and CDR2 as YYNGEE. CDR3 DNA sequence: TGTGCCAGCAGCGTTACAGGGTTCGGCTCTGGGGCCAACGTCCTGACTTTC. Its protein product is CASSVTGFGSGANVLTF.

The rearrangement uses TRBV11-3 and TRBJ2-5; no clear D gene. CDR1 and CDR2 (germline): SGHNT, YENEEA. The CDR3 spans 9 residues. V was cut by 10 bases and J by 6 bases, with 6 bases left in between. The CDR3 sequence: CAIQKTQYF. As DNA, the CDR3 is TGTGCCATCCAGAAGACCCAGTACTTC.

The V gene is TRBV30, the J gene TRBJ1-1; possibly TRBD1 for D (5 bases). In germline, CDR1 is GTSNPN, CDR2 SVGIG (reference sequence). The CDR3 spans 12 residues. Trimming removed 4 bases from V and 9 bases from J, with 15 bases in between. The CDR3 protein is CAWNRRGPQAFF. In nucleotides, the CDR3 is TGTGCCTGGAACCGGCGGGGCCCCCAAGCTTTCTTT.

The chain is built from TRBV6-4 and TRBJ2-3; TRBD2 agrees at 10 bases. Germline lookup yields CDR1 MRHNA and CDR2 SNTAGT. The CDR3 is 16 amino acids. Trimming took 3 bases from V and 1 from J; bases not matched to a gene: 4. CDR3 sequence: CASSESGGAGTDTQYF. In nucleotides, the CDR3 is TGTGCCAGCAGTGAGAGCGGGGGGGCCGGCACAGATACGCAGTATTTT.

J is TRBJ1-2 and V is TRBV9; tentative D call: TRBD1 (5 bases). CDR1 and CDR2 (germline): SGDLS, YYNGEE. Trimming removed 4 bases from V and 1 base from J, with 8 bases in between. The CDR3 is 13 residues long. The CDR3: CASSPRGNYGYTF. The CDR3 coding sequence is TGTGCCAGCAGCCCAAGGGGTAACTATGGCTACACCTTC.

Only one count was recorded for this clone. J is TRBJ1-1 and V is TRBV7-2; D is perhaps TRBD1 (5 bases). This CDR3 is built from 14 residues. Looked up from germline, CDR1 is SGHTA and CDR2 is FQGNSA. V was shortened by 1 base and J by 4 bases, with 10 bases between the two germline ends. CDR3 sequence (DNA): TGTGCCAGCAGCTTAGAGGGGCAAATCACTGAAGCTTTCTTT. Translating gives CASSLEGQITEAFF.